This TCR beta chain was recorded in a study of shared clonotypes between healthy human individuals. The study's findings and limits: Naive CD4 clonotypes were shared across a few donors at about 5%.

V trimming: 6 bases; J trimming: 5 bases; junction bases outside the gene matches: 10. This CDR3 has 14 residues. Germline V gene sequence: CDR1 MNHNY, CDR2 SVGAGI (reference sequence). Only in-frame clones appear in the TCRdb table, and some are missing; sequencing was by immunoSEQ multiplex PCR. The sample gives 2,500,000 or so clones, around 90% of which show up once; more than 0.12% is in the top ten. About this clone itself: Its antigen is not known.

This clonotype originated in a man aged 18 to 30 in good health. The chain recombines TRBV6-6 with TRBJ2-7, with 7 bases identical to TRBD2. The sample consisted of naive CD4+ T cells sorted from blood. Subset in this sample: CD45RA+ positively selected. The CDR3: CASSHRGGGDEQYF. The CDR3 DNA sequence: TGTGCCAGCAGCCACCGGGGTGGGGGGGACGAGCAGTACTTC.